These T cell receptor beta chains were read from a single sample in a study of T cells in Graves' hyperthyroidism and ophthalmopathy. MiXCR was run by TCRdb on the multiplex PCR reads, yielding one entry per CDR3 protein. The sample has 700,000 or so distinct CDR3 sequences; about 14% are singletons. Material for sequencing was blood. Source of these receptors: a woman in her fifties or sixties with Graves' ophthalmopathy. Each CDR3 is given with its conserved first and last residue. A D gene is named only where the DNA matches it firmly. Size is stated for part of the rows, as once, few or many counts, or as a class when the clone is expanded.

>TRBJ2-1|many|TRBV18|TRBD2
TGTGCCAGCTCACAAGCGGGAGCTGGGAATGAGCAGTTCTTC
CASSQAGAGNEQFF
>TRBJ2-7|many|TRBV6-1|TRBD2
TGTGCCAGCAGTCCTGGTACTAGCGGGAGTTTAGGAACCTCCTACGAGCAGTACTTC
CASSPGTSGSLGTSYEQYF
>TRBJ2-3|many|TRBV28|.
TGTGCCAGCAGTTTGGGGACCCTGGCTGGCACAGATACGCAGTATTTT
CASSLGTLAGTDTQYF
>TRBJ2-3|many|TRBV7-2|TRBD2
TGTGCCAGCAGCTTATGGGAGCTAGCGGGAGGTAGAGGTGATACGCAGTATTTT
CASSLWELAGGRGDTQYF
>TRBJ1-3|.|TRBV9|.
TGTGCCAGCAGCGTAGAGGCGGGTACTGGAAACACCATATATTTT
CASSVEAGTGNTIYF
>TRBJ2-1|many|TRBV28|TRBD2
TGTGCCAGCAGTTTGTTTCCTAGCGGGCCTTACAATGAGCAGTTCTTC
CASSLFPSGPYNEQFF
>TRBJ2-6|few|TRBV20-1|.
TGCAGTGCTAGAGTGGAATCTGGGGCCAACGTCCTGACTTTC
CSARVESGANVLTF
>TRBJ2-1|many|TRBV28|TRBD2
TGTGCCAGCAGTCCAGCGGGAGGGCCACCCTATGAGCAGTTCTTC
CASSPAGGPPYEQFF
>TRBJ2-1|many|TRBV27|.
TGTGCCAGCGGCGGAACTTCGAACACCCGGCAGTTCTTC
CASGGTSNTRQFF
>TRBJ2-3|many|TRBV6-1|TRBD2
TGTGCCAGCAGGCCCGGACTAGCGGGAGGGCCAAGCACAGATACGCAGTATTTT
CASRPGLAGGPSTDTQYF
>TRBJ2-7|many|TRBV18|TRBD1
TGTGCCAGCTCACCTCGACAGGGATTGGACGAGCAGTACTTC
CASSPRQGLDEQYF
>TRBJ1-2|few|TRBV6-2/TRBV6-3|.
TGTGCCAGCAGTTACTCGGGCAGAAACTATGGCTACACCTTC
CASSYSGRNYGYTF
>TRBJ2-2|many|TRBV12-3/TRBV12-4|TRBD2
TGTGCCAGCAGTCTAGGACTAGCGGGAGGGCTGCACACCGGGGAGCTGTTTTTT
CASSLGLAGGLHTGELFF
>TRBJ1-5|many|TRBV6-1|TRBD1
TGTGCCAGCAGTGCCGGGACAGTTAGCAATCAGCCCCAGCATTTT
CASSAGTVSNQPQHF
>TRBJ2-7|.|TRBV6-2/TRBV6-3|.
TGTGCCAGCAGTCCACTGAATGCGCAAAGCTCCTACGAGCAGTACTTC
CASSPLNAQSSYEQYF
>TRBJ2-1|.|TRBV6-2/TRBV6-3|.
TGTGCCAGCAGTTTGTCCATCTCCTACAATGAGCAGTTCTTC
CASSLSISYNEQFF
>TRBJ1-1|.|TRBV6-2/TRBV6-3|.
TGTGCCAGCACCCGTGCCGGGGCCCTTGCCACTGAAGCTTTCTTT
CASTRAGALATEAFF
>TRBJ2-3|many|TRBV7-3|TRBD1
TGCGCCAGCAGCTTGCAGGGGGCGAGCACAGATACGCAGTATTTT
CASSLQGASTDTQYF
>TRBJ1-4|few|TRBV28|TRBD1
TGTGCCAGCAGTTTATCAGGGGGCGGATTTGAAAAACTGTTTTTT
CASSLSGGGFEKLFF
>TRBJ2-2|many|TRBV18|TRBD2
TGTGCCAGCTCACCCCCCGGACTAGCGGGAGGAACCGGGGAGCTGTTTTTT
CASSPPGLAGGTGELFF
>TRBJ2-1|many|TRBV7-9|.
TGTGCCAGCAGCCGTCTCCCGGGAAATCAGTCGAAGGGCAATGAGCAGTTCTTC
CASSRLPGNQSKGNEQFF
>TRBJ2-7|.|TRBV10-3|.
TGTGCCATCAGTGAGACAGGGACGACCTACGAGCAGTACTTC
CAISETGTTYEQYF
>TRBJ1-6|.|TRBV2|.
TGTGCCAGCCGCAGGAATCCCGCGATTAATTCACCCCTCCACTTT
CASRRNPAINSPLHF
>TRBJ2-6|many|TRBV14|.
TGTGCCAGCAGCCCCGACGGTCGCCTCCCTGGGGCCAACGTCCTGACTTTC
CASSPDGRLPGANVLTF
>TRBJ1-1|.|TRBV6-2/TRBV6-3|.
TGTGCCAGCGGTAACACTGAAGCTTTCTTT
CASGNTEAFF
>TRBJ1-4|few|TRBV7-9|TRBD1
TGTGCCAGCAGCTTAAGGGACAGTGTTTATGAAAAACTGTTTTTT
CASSLRDSVYEKLFF
>TRBJ2-5|many|TRBV7-3|TRBD1
TGTGCCAGCAGCTTAGGACAGGGGGCTTTGGAGACCCAGTACTTC
CASSLGQGALETQYF
>TRBJ2-1|many|TRBV5-1|TRBD2
TGCGCCAGCAGCTTGGGCCGGGAGGGTGATGAGCAGTTCTTC
CASSLGREGDEQFF
>TRBJ1-1|medium-sized|TRBV18|TRBD1
TGTGCCAGCTCCGGACAGGCGAACACTGAAGCTTTCTTT
CASSGQANTEAFF
>TRBJ1-1|.|TRBV7-9|.
TGTGCCAGCAGCTTAGTGGGGAAATCCGTAAGGGACACTGAAGCTTTCTTT
CASSLVGKSVRDTEAFF
>TRBJ2-7|few|TRBV27|.
TGTGCCAGCAGCATGCGGGCTTCACTAACCTACGAGCAGTACTTC
CASSMRASLTYEQYF
>TRBJ1-1|.|TRBV19|.
TGTGCCAGTACTCCCCGGGGAAATACTGAAGCTTTCTTT
CASTPRGNTEAFF
>TRBJ1-5|.|TRBV10-3|.
TGTGCCATCAGTTTGGGGCAGGAGCCCCAGCATTTT
CAISLGQEPQHF
>TRBJ2-5|few|TRBV5-1|.
TGCGCCAGCAGCTTGCGGACCGCGGGAGAGACCCAGTACTTC
CASSLRTAGETQYF
>TRBJ2-5|many|TRBV13|TRBD2
TGTGCCAGCAGTCAAAGAAGCGGGAGCGAAGAGTCGGAGACCCAGTACTTC
CASSQRSGSEESETQYF
>TRBJ2-7|few|TRBV12-3/TRBV12-4|.
TGTGCCAGCAGTTTTTTAATTAAGGGGGAGCAGTACTTC
CASSFLIKGEQYF
>TRBJ1-2|.|TRBV29-1|TRBD1
TGCAGCGTGGCCGGGACAGGGGGCCGTGGCTACACCTTC
CSVAGTGGRGYTF
>TRBJ2-3|many|TRBV11-2|TRBD2
TGTGCCAGCAGCATTACTAGCGGGAGCACAGATACGCAGTATTTT
CASSITSGSTDTQYF
>TRBJ2-7|many|TRBV6-2/TRBV6-3|TRBD2
TGTGCCAGCAGTTACTCTTTAGACGACTCTAGCGGGAGGCTCTACGAGCAGTACTTC
CASSYSLDDSSGRLYEQYF
>TRBJ2-5|many|TRBV11-3|.
TGTGCCAGCAGCGAGTACGGAGAGACCCAGTACTTC
CASSEYGETQYF
>TRBJ2-3|many|TRBV7-8|TRBD2
TGTGCCAGCAGCTTAGTTCCCTCGGGGGGACCGACAGATACGCAGTATTTT
CASSLVPSGGPTDTQYF
>TRBJ2-3|many|TRBV28|TRBD2
TGTGCCAGCAGTTTTGGACTAGCGGGGTTAGCTAGCACAGATACGCAGTATTTT
CASSFGLAGLASTDTQYF
>TRBJ2-7|.|TRBV4-1|TRBD1
TGCGCCAGCAGCCAAGCCGGGACAGGCTCCTACGAGCAGTACTTC
CASSQAGTGSYEQYF
>TRBJ1-2|many|TRBV20-1|.
TGCAGTGCTAGAGCTTTAGGGGGTGTCGATGGCTACACCTTC
CSARALGGVDGYTF
>TRBJ2-3|many|TRBV20-1|.
TGCAGTGTCACAGGTGACACAGATACGCAGTATTTT
CSVTGDTDTQYF
>TRBJ2-1|few|TRBV7-7|TRBD2
TGTGCTAGCAGTCGGGAGCCCCCAGCGGGAGGTTCGGAGCAGTTCTTC
CASSREPPAGGSEQFF
>TRBJ1-4|many|TRBV7-8|TRBD1
TGTGCCAGCAGCGGCCGGGACAGGGTTGAAAAACTGTTTTTT
CASSGRDRVEKLFF
>TRBJ2-6|.|TRBV6-1|.
TGTGCCAGCAGTGAAAGGCCCCCCTCTGGGGCCAACGTCCTGACTTTC
CASSERPPSGANVLTF
>TRBJ2-1|many|TRBV12-3/TRBV12-4|TRBD2
TGTGCCAGCAGTTTTGTGACTAGCGTCAATGAGCAGTTCTTC
CASSFVTSVNEQFF
>TRBJ2-7|many|TRBV27|.
TGTGCCAGCAGTCCCAATGGGCGGGGTAACGAGCAGTACTTC
CASSPNGRGNEQYF
>TRBJ1-1|few|TRBV6-1|.
TGTGCCAGCAGTGGTGAAGCAGGGTGGACTGAAGCTTTCTTT
CASSGEAGWTEAFF
>TRBJ2-7|many|TRBV18|.
TGTGCCAGCTCACCACCAACAGGGCGGTCATACGAGCAGTACTTC
CASSPPTGRSYEQYF
>TRBJ1-2|many|TRBV20-1|TRBD1
TGCAGTGCTAAAGGGACAGGGCTGGGGCAAGGTGGCTACACCTTC
CSAKGTGLGQGGYTF